Each of the 8 T cell receptor beta chains below was sequenced from the same sample in a study of cytomegalovirus exposure and HLA in healthy donors. Primers: 60 Vbeta forward and 13 Jbeta reverse. Clones were sequenced by immunoSEQ multiplex PCR, and TCRdb holds only the in-frame ones, with some missing. The profile shows roughly 120,000 clones, less than 80% of them singletons. The specimen sequenced was PBMCs. The receptors here all came from a woman aged 50 to 65 in good health and CMV-seropositive.

V gene TRBV19 combines with J gene TRBJ1-5; TRBD1 might be the D (6 bases). Trimming removed 2 bases at V and 0 bases at J, with 11 bases between. Germline loops: CDR1 LNHDA, CDR2 SQIVND (reference sequence). The CDR3 consists of 16 residues. CDR3 residues: CASSIQGPRSNQPQHF. DNA of the CDR3: TGTGCCAGTAGTATACAGGGGCCTCGTAGCAATCAGCCCCAGCATTTT.

The rearrangement joins TRBV9 to TRBJ1-2, with 10 bases fitting TRBD1. Trimming took 4 bases from V and 7 from J; bases not matched to a gene: 7. Germline values: CDR1 SGDLS, CDR2 YYNGEE. The CDR3 runs 14 residues. The CDR3 reads CASSPTGQGFGYTF. CDR3 sequence (DNA): TGTGCCAGCAGCCCCACGGGACAGGGGTTTGGCTACACCTTC.

J is TRBJ2-7 and V is TRBV28, with 8 bases that match TRBD2. Germline-derived CDR1 and CDR2 are MDHEN and SYDVKM. The CDR3 extends over 15 amino acids. The V gene end was trimmed by 6 bases and the J gene end by 6 bases; junction bases not matched to a gene: 13. CDR3 loop: CASSLGGTSVSEQYF. CDR3 bases: TGTGCCAGCAGCTTGGGGGGGACTAGTGTCTCCGAGCAGTACTTC.

The V gene is TRBV7-9, the J gene TRBJ1-2; 11 bases fit TRBD1. The CDR3 is made up of 14 amino acids. J was trimmed by 7 bases and V by 4 bases; bases with no gene match: 5. CDR1 and CDR2 (germline): SEHNR, FQNEAQ (reference sequence). CDR3 protein: CASSSGTGGSGYTF. The DNA of the CDR3 is TGTGCCAGCAGCTCGGGGACAGGGGGGTCTGGCTACACCTTC.

The chain combines TRBV7-9 with TRBJ2-5; 10 bases fit TRBD1. J gave up 4 bases and V 5 bases, and 7 bases lay outside the gene matches. Germline CDR1 is SEHNR and CDR2 is FQNEAQ (reference sequence). This CDR3 region has 15 residues. The CDR3 protein is CASSIGTGEAETQYF. CDR3 nucleotides: TGTGCCAGCAGCATTGGGACAGGGGAGGCAGAGACCCAGTACTTC.

This chain uses TRBV28 with TRBJ1-2; TRBD1 matches at 9 bases. The CDR3 is 13 amino acids. Germline V gives CDR1 MDHEN, CDR2 SYDVKM. The V and J ends lost 8 bases and 6 bases, in that order; junction bases with no gene match: 7. CDR3 loop: CASRPTGGDGYTF. The CDR3 DNA reads as TGTGCCAGCCGCCCCACAGGGGGCGATGGCTACACCTTC.

J is TRBJ2-5 and V is TRBV27, with a weak D call TRBD2 (5 bases). The CDR3 loop spans 13 amino acids. Germline V CDR1 and CDR2: MNHEY, SMNVEV (reference sequence). Trimming took 5 bases from V and 7 from J, leaving 14 bases between them. The DNA of the CDR3 is TGTGCCAGCAGTATAATGATCGGAGGGACCCAGTACTTC. It translates to CASSIMIGGTQYF.

The CDR3 is CASSDDRGRGNEQFF. For the CDR3, the DNA is TGTGCCAGCAGCGACGACAGGGGTCGGGGCAATGAGCAGTTCTTC. V usage is TRBV5-4 and J usage is TRBJ2-1, with TRBD1 matching 8 bases. Germline V gene lookup returns CDR1 SGHNT and CDR2 YYREEE (reference sequence). CDR3 length equals 15 residues. Losses at the gene ends were 4 bases for V and 6 bases for J; bases not matched to a gene: 9.